This is a list of T cell receptor beta chains from one sample in a study of shared clonotypes between healthy human individuals. Sequencing was performed with immunoSEQ multiplex PCR; in TCRdb, only in-frame clones are kept and a portion is missing. This sample carries about 2 million clones, 85% to 95% of them seen once, and the ten largest clones take approximately 1%. The specimen was naive CD8+ T cells sorted from blood. The origin of the receptors is a man aged 18 to 29 in good health. CDR3s include the opening cysteine and the closing phenylalanine or tryptophan. A D gene is named only where the DNA matches it firmly. Clone size is shown for a subset of rows, as once, few, many or a class of expanded clone.

TRBJ2-7 TRBV19 . . TGTGCCAGTAGTACCGACAGAGCCTACGAGCAGTACTTC CASSTDRAYEQYF
TRBJ2-7 TRBV6-5 TRBD2 . TGTGCCAGCAGTTGGGGACTAGGAGATTACGAGCAGTACTTC CASSWGLGDYEQYF
TRBJ2-7 TRBV9 . . TGTGCCAGCAGCGTAGCTTTTGAGGGCTACGAGCAGTACTTC CASSVAFEGYEQYF
TRBJ2-2 TRBV5-6 TRBD2 . TGTGCCAGCAGCCCCACGACTCGGGGGGTAGGGACCGGGGAGCTGTTTTTT CASSPTTRGVGTGELFF
TRBJ2-2 TRBV6-5 TRBD1 . TGTGCCAGCAATCGACAGGGGACGAACACCGGGGAGCTGTTTTTT CASNRQGTNTGELFF
TRBJ2-7 TRBV4-1 . . TGCGCCAGCAGCCCAAAGCATGGGCAGATCTACGAGCAGTACTTC CASSPKHGQIYEQYF
TRBJ2-3 TRBV7-9 . . TGTGCCAGCAGCTTTTTAATGGCGATAGACACAGATACGCAGTATTTT CASSFLMAIDTDTQYF
TRBJ2-7 TRBV6-4 TRBD1 . TGTGCCAGCGTGGGACAGTCCTACGAGCAGTACTTC CASVGQSYEQYF
TRBJ1-6 TRBV18 . . TGTGCCACCAATGTGGGGGGGCCAAATTGGTCACCCCTCCACTTT CATNVGGPNWSPLHF
TRBJ1-6 TRBV5-6 TRBD1 . TGTGCCAGCAGCTTGGGACAGGGAATTCTTCAACCCCTCCACTTT CASSLGQGILQPLHF
TRBJ1-4 TRBV7-2 . . TGTGCCAGCAGCCAACCACACGCAGCTTATGAAAAACTGTTTTTT CASSQPHAAYEKLFF
TRBJ1-2 TRBV27 . . TGTGCCAGCAGTTTAGGCAGGGGTGATGGCTACACCTTC CASSLGRGDGYTF
TRBJ1-1 TRBV28 . . TGTGCCAGCAGCGGGGGTAGGGACACTGAAGCTTTCTTT CASSGGRDTEAFF
TRBJ1-1 TRBV5-1 . . TGCGCCAGCAGCTTGTCCGTTGCGGGGGAGAACACTGAAGCTTTCTTT CASSLSVAGENTEAFF
TRBJ2-7 TRBV27 TRBD2 . TGTGCCAGCAGTTTATTGGGGGGGAGGTACGAGCAGTACTTC CASSLLGGRYEQYF
TRBJ1-6 TRBV19 TRBD1 . TGTGCCAGTAGCCCCGGGACAGATAATTCACCCCTCCACTTT CASSPGTDNSPLHF
TRBJ2-5 TRBV7-3 TRBD1 . TGTGCCAGCAGCTTTGACAGGGAAGAGACCCAGTACTTC CASSFDREETQYF
TRBJ2-7 TRBV6-5 . . TGTGCCAGCAGTTACGGGGACGGTTCCTACGAGCAGTACTTC CASSYGDGSYEQYF
TRBJ2-7 TRBV7-9 . . TGTGCCAGCAGCAACTCTAAGTTCCGGGGGTTCTCCTACGAGCAGTACTTC CASSNSKFRGFSYEQYF
TRBJ1-1 TRBV6-1 TRBD1 once TGTGCCAGCAGTGATCCGGGGGACAGGGCTGGTTGGGACACTGAAGCTTTCTTT CASSDPGDRAGWDTEAFF
TRBJ2-7 TRBV14 . . TGTGCCAGCAGCCAAGTCCCGCGACACGAAGCCTACGAGCAGTACTTC CASSQVPRHEAYEQYF
TRBJ2-1 TRBV19 TRBD1 . TGTGCCAGTAGTATCCAGTGGACAGGGATTGGCTACAATGAGCAGTTCTTC CASSIQWTGIGYNEQFF
TRBJ2-7 TRBV9 TRBD1 . TGTGCCAGCAGCTCCGGGACAGACTATTACGAGCAGTACTTC CASSSGTDYYEQYF
TRBJ1-1 TRBV7-9 . . TGTGCCAGCAGCTTACCGGTTCTAGTGTTCGACACTGAAGCTTTCTTT CASSLPVLVFDTEAFF
TRBJ2-7 TRBV27 . . TGTGCCAGCAGTATATACTACTCCTACGAGCAGTACTTC CASSIYYSYEQYF
TRBJ1-2 TRBV14 . . TGTGCCAGCAGCCAATTTTCAGTAAACTATGGCTACACCTTC CASSQFSVNYGYTF